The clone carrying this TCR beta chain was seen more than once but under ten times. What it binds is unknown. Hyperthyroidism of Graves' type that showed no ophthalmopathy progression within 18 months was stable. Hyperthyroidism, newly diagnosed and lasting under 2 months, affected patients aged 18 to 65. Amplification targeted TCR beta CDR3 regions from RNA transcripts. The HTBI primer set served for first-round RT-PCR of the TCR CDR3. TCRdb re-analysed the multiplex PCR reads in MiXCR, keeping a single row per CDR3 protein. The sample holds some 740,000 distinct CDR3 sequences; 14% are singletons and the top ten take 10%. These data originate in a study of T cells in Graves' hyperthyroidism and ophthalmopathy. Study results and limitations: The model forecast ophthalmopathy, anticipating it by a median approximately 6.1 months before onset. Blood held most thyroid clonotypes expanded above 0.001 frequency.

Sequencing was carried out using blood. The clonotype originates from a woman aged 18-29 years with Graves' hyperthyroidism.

The CDR3 DNA sequence: TGCGCCAGCAGCTTGGGTAGGCGGGAGTTCGCCTACGAGCAGTACTTC. It is translated as CASSLGRREFAYEQYF. This sequence joins TRBV5-1 and TRBJ2-7; 7 nucleotides match TRBD2. Trimming at V came to 0 bases and at J to 2 bases, leaving 8 bases not matched to a gene. CDR3 length: 16 residues. The germline gives CDR1 SGHRS, CDR2 YFSETQ.